This is a list of T cell receptor beta chains from one sample in a study of T cells in Graves' hyperthyroidism and ophthalmopathy. TCRdb reprocessed the multiplex PCR reads with MiXCR, giving one entry per CDR3 protein. This sample carries roughly 630,000 distinct CDR3 sequences, 15% to 17% of them seen once, and the ten largest clones take under 8%. Source material: blood. Every receptor here comes from a woman younger than 45 with Graves' hyperthyroidism. CDR3s include the opening cysteine and the closing phenylalanine or tryptophan. Fields, in order: J gene, D gene, clone size, V gene, CDR3 protein, CDR3 DNA. D genes are given only for firm matches. Part of the rows lack a size; the others show once, few, many or a class for expanded clones.

TRBJ2-2	NA	NA	TRBV3-1	CASSQTNGELFF	TGTGCCAGCAGCCAAACCAACGGGGAGCTGTTTTTT
TRBJ2-3	NA	many	TRBV18	CASSPIFPGTDTQYF	TGTGCCAGCTCACCAATTTTCCCTGGCACAGATACGCAGTATTTT
TRBJ2-3	TRBD2	many	TRBV28	CASSSGGSMSDTQYF	TGTGCCAGCAGTTCGGGCGGGAGCATGTCAGATACGCAGTATTTT
TRBJ2-1	NA	many	TRBV10-3	CAISNADEQFF	TGTGCCATCAGTAATGCCGATGAGCAGTTCTTC
TRBJ2-4	NA	few	TRBV12-3/TRBV12-4	CASSFPQGRSKNIQYF	TGTGCCAGCAGTTTCCCGCAGGGACGGTCCAAAAACATTCAGTACTTC
TRBJ2-3	TRBD2	few	TRBV18	CASSQPGLADTDTQYF	TGTGCCAGCTCACAGCCGGGACTAGCGGATACAGATACGCAGTATTTT
TRBJ2-7	NA	many	TRBV3-1	CASTQEGPYEQYF	TGTGCCAGCACCCAAGAGGGGCCCTACGAGCAGTACTTC
TRBJ2-4	TRBD2	NA	TRBV18	CASSPPGLAGGKNIQYF	TGTGCCAGCTCACCACCGGGACTAGCGGGAGGGAAAAACATTCAGTACTTC
TRBJ2-7	NA	many	TRBV4-2	CASSQDLGRDEQYF	TGTGCCAGCAGCCAAGACCTAGGAAGGGACGAGCAGTACTTC
TRBJ1-5	TRBD1	many	TRBV20-1	CSATSGQELNQPQHF	TGCAGTGCTACCTCGGGACAGGAGCTCAATCAGCCCCAGCATTTT
TRBJ1-2	NA	NA	TRBV11-1	CASSLANRGYTF	TGTGCCAGCAGCTTAGCAAACCGAGGCTACACCTTC
TRBJ2-1	NA	NA	TRBV6-1	CASQSWGRESDEQFF	TGTGCCAGCCAATCCTGGGGCAGGGAGAGCGATGAGCAGTTCTTC
TRBJ1-2	NA	many	TRBV28	CASSLVSDYGYTF	TGTGCCAGCAGTTTAGTATCTGACTATGGCTACACCTTC
TRBJ2-7	NA	many	TRBV18	CASSPPGLTPYEQYF	TGTGCCAGCTCCCCTCCGGGACTGACCCCCTACGAGCAGTACTTC
TRBJ2-3	NA	NA	TRBV4-3	CASSQPVESTDTQYF	TGCGCCAGCAGCCAACCGGTCGAGAGCACAGATACGCAGTATTTT
TRBJ2-5	TRBD2	many	TRBV7-2	CASSLIGTMTQYF	TGTGCCAGCAGCTTAATTGGGACTATGACCCAGTACTTC
TRBJ1-5	NA	many	TRBV5-1	CASSLLGYPGQPQHF	TGCGCCAGCAGCTTGCTAGGGTACCCAGGGCAGCCCCAGCATTTT
TRBJ2-7	NA	many	TRBV2	CASSDVVGDHRGYEQYF	TGTGCCAGCAGTGATGTTGTTGGGGACCACCGGGGCTACGAGCAGTACTTC
TRBJ2-7	TRBD2	NA	TRBV19	CASSIASGTSYEQYF	TGTGCCAGTAGTATTGCTAGCGGGACCTCCTACGAGCAGTACTTC
TRBJ1-6	NA	NA	TRBV12-3/TRBV12-4	CASSFQDSRSPLHF	TGTGCCAGCAGTTTTCAGGATTCACGATCACCCCTCCACTTT
TRBJ1-4	NA	few	TRBV6-1	CASSEGTNEKLFF	TGTGCCAGCAGTGAGGGGACTAATGAAAAACTGTTTTTT
TRBJ2-7	NA	many	TRBV2	CASRRRPAGDEQYF	TGTGCCAGCAGAAGACGGCCCGCCGGGGACGAGCAGTACTTC
TRBJ1-2	NA	many	TRBV6-5	CASSYSQGNYGYTF	TGTGCCAGCAGTTACTCGCAGGGTAACTATGGCTACACCTTC
TRBJ2-1	TRBD2	NA	TRBV20-1	CSAREASGGYVEQFF	TGCAGTGCTAGAGAGGCTAGCGGGGGGTACGTTGAGCAGTTCTTC
TRBJ2-5	NA	many	TRBV20-1	CSAGETVQETQYF	TGCAGTGCTGGGGAGACAGTCCAAGAGACCCAGTACTTC
TRBJ2-3	NA	many	TRBV24-1	CATSGDPTDTQYF	TGTGCCACCAGTGGCGATCCCACAGATACGCAGTATTTT
TRBJ2-5	NA	NA	TRBV29-1	CSVERAGRAQETQYF	TGCAGCGTTGAACGGGCAGGACGGGCCCAAGAGACCCAGTACTTC
TRBJ1-3	NA	many	TRBV7-2	CASSLAVGGTLGNTIYF	TGTGCCAGCAGCTTAGCGGTAGGGGGGACGCTAGGAAACACCATATATTTT
TRBJ2-1	NA	many	TRBV7-9	CASSAPGDEQFF	TGTGCCAGCAGCGCACCTGGGGATGAGCAGTTCTTC
TRBJ2-1	NA	many	TRBV11-2	CASRPRSGNEQFF	TGTGCCAGCCGGCCCCGGAGCGGCAATGAGCAGTTCTTC
TRBJ1-5	NA	few	TRBV6-5	CASSYSTQGNNQPQHF	TGTGCCAGCAGTTACTCGACGCAGGGCAACAATCAGCCCCAGCATTTT
TRBJ2-5	NA	NA	TRBV5-8	CASSLRFNQETQYF	TGTGCCAGCAGCCTTAGGTTTAACCAAGAGACCCAGTACTTC
TRBJ2-3	TRBD2	many	TRBV13	CASSSRLGLGGDTQYF	TGTGCCAGCAGCTCCCGATTGGGACTAGGAGGTGATACGCAGTATTTT
TRBJ2-7	TRBD1	many	TRBV28	CASSLTGGYEQYF	TGCGCCAGCAGCCTGACAGGGGGCTACGAGCAGTACTTC
TRBJ2-7	NA	many	TRBV6-6	CASSYGHTTSQYF	TGTGCCAGCAGTTACGGACACACGACGTCGCAGTACTTC
TRBJ2-7	NA	many	TRBV6-2/TRBV6-3	CASSYSSSYEQYF	TGTGCCAGCAGTTACTCGAGCAGCTACGAGCAGTACTTC
TRBJ2-7	NA	NA	TRBV29-1	CSVAGLYEQYF	TGCAGCGTTGCGGGTCTCTACGAGCAGTACTTC
TRBJ2-7	NA	many	TRBV9	CASSVAQGSYEQYF	TGTGCCAGCAGCGTAGCTCAGGGGAGCTACGAGCAGTACTTC
TRBJ2-1	TRBD2	NA	TRBV2	CASSGLAGASSYNEQFF	TGTGCCAGCAGTGGACTAGCGGGAGCCAGCTCCTACAATGAGCAGTTCTTC
TRBJ2-5	NA	few	TRBV4-3	CASSQAAGSRTETQYF	TGCGCCAGCAGCCAGGCTGCCGGGTCACGGACAGAGACCCAGTACTTC
TRBJ2-3	NA	NA	TRBV14	CVSSQGRLAGDTQYF	TGTGTCAGCAGCCAAGGGAGACTCGCCGGAGATACGCAGTATTTT
TRBJ2-7	TRBD2	few	TRBV18	CASSPLSGLVYEQYF	TGTGCCAGCTCACCATTATCGGGACTAGTCTACGAGCAGTACTTC
TRBJ2-2	NA	NA	TRBV4-3	CASSQNWFGELFF	TGCGCCAGCAGCCAAAACTGGTTCGGAGAGCTGTTTTTT
TRBJ2-2	NA	many	TRBV7-3	CASSLMGTSGELFF	TGTGCCAGCAGCTTAATGGGAACCTCCGGGGAGCTGTTTTTT
TRBJ2-4	NA	many	TRBV11-2	CASSLDRNIQYF	TGTGCCAGCAGCTTAGACCGGAACATTCAGTACTTC
TRBJ2-3	NA	many	TRBV12-5	CASGLSPGRSEDTQYF	TGTGCTAGTGGTTTGTCCCCCGGGAGAAGTGAAGATACGCAGTATTTT
TRBJ2-7	TRBD1	many	TRBV6-1	CASSDETGGFSYEQYF	TGTGCCAGCAGTGATGAGACAGGGGGTTTCTCCTACGAGCAGTACTTC
TRBJ2-3	NA	many	TRBV11-3	CASSLAGSSDTQYF	TGTGCCAGCAGCTTAGCCGGGAGCTCAGATACGCAGTATTTT
TRBJ1-3	NA	many	TRBV18	CASSQEPRVAIYF	TGTGCCAGCTCACAAGAACCGCGGGTCGCCATATATTTT
TRBJ2-1	TRBD1	few	TRBV6-1	CASSDWDRDGNEQFF	TGTGCCAGCAGTGATTGGGACAGGGACGGAAATGAGCAGTTCTTC